This T cell receptor beta chain was obtained from a study of human T cells and chemical hapten exposure. Study-wide results and limits: With DPC sensitization, TCRs exceeding 1 in 1000 frequency showed no change.

This clonotype was seen only a few times. The antigen remains undetermined. Time point given: patch test 1, 2 weeks after DPC sensitization. Treatment in this sample: therapeutic diphenylcyclopropenone sensitization with weekly scalp DPC. Non-pregnant alopecia patients aged 18 to 70, suitable for DPC therapy. The starting material, unfractionated whole blood, was used for total RNA extraction. This CDR3 has 14 amino acids. Per the germline V gene, CDR1 is MNHEY and CDR2 is SVGEGT. With 5 bases removed from V and 1 base from J, the gap between germline ends came to 11 bases. Within the library, unique molecular identifiers were attached to each individual cDNA molecule. TCRdb independently ran MiXCR on the RACE reads; one entry per CDR3 protein. The table shows approximately 400,000 distinct CDR3 sequences, with about 4.8% occurring only once.

The rearrangement links TRBV6-2 or TRBV6-3 to TRBJ2-5; D gene uncertain. The clonotype originates from a woman in her forties or fifties with alopecia areata. Some clones in this sample may be carry-over from other donors' samples. The sequencing used whole blood, collected in connection with sensitization to the hapten diphenylcyclopropenone (DPC). CDR3 nucleotide sequence: TGTGCCAGCAGTCCCCACTCGAGCCAAGAGACCCAGTACTTC. This translates into CASSPHSSQETQYF.